Presented here are 9 T cell receptor beta chains from one specimen sequenced in a study of blood T cell repertoires in COVID-19. TCRdb's copy holds only in-frame clones and misses some; the assay was immunoSEQ multiplex PCR. Here the sample spans over 100,000 clones, 75% to 85% being singletons. The specimen was peripheral blood. Every receptor here comes from a woman aged 80 or older with active or convalescent COVID-19.

The V call is TRBV28, the J call TRBJ1-6; D is ambiguous. Trimming left V 3 bases short and J 0 bases short, with 9 bases between. This CDR3 spans 16 amino acids. Germline V gene lookup returns CDR1 MDHEN and CDR2 SYDVKM. This CDR3 is CASSFLGSSYNSPLHF. CDR3 DNA: TGTGCCAGCAGTTTTCTAGGGAGCTCCTATAATTCACCCCTCCACTTT.

The chain couples TRBV28 to TRBJ2-7; TRBD2 matches at 7 bases. The V gene's germline CDR1 is MDHEN and CDR2 SYDVKM. V trimming: 4 bases; J trimming: 8 bases; junction bases outside the gene matches: 5. CDR3 size: 12 residues. In DNA, the CDR3 is TGTGCCAGCAGTTCTATGCGGGGGAAGCAGTACTTC. Protein product: CASSSMRGKQYF.

This sequence joins TRBV21-1 and TRBJ1-1; the table's D call TRBD1 went unverified against the DNA. TRBV21-1 represents a pseudogene. The CDR3 loop spans 14 amino acids. Here the CDR3 DNA reads TGTGCCAGCAGCAACCTTACAGTGAACACTGAAGCTTTCTTT. It yields the protein CASSNLTVNTEAFF.

This chain uses TRBV4-2 with TRBJ2-1; the match to TRBD2 covers 13 bases. Losses at the gene ends were 0 bases for V and 9 bases for J; bases not matched to a gene: 8. This CDR3 spans 17 amino acids. The germline CDR1 and CDR2 sequences are LGHNA and YNFKEQ. CDR3 bases: TGTGCCAGCAGCCAAGATATAGGACTAGCGGGAGCGGTTGAGCAGTTCTTC. It specifies CASSQDIGLAGAVEQFF.

This chain links TRBV9 with TRBJ2-7; perhaps TRBD2 as D (6 bases). Germline V gives CDR1 SGDLS, CDR2 YYNGEE. CDR3 length: 15 residues. The germline V and J ends were trimmed by 3 bases and 2 bases, with 15 bases remaining between them. The CDR3 region is CASSEGPGLAYEQYF. The CDR3 nucleotides read TGTGCCAGCAGCGAGGGGCCGGGACTCGCCTACGAGCAGTACTTC. Looking up the rest from reference TRBV9 and TRBJ2-7 gives the full variable domain: DSGVTQTPKHLITATGQRVTLRCSPRSGDLSVYWYQQSLDQGLQFLIQYYNGEERAKGNILERFSAQQFPDLHSELNLSSLELGDSALYFCASSEGPGLAYEQYFGPGTRLTVT.

The V and J genes are TRBV6-5 and TRBJ2-4; D might be TRBD1 (8 bases). The germline gives CDR1 MNHEY, CDR2 SVGAGI. Trimming took off 4 bases at V and 5 bases at J, with 15 bases between the two ends. The CDR3 is 15 residues long. CDR3 amino acids: CASSSGGAGENIQYF. In DNA form, the CDR3 reads TGTGCCAGCAGTTCAGGGGGCGCGGGGGAAAACATTCAGTACTTC.

The rearrangement links TRBV6-5 to TRBJ2-7; D might be TRBD2 (5 bases). V was cut by 8 bases and J by 3 bases, with 14 bases left in between. Germline V gives CDR1 MNHEY, CDR2 SVGAGI. The CDR3 sequence is 13 residues long. This CDR3 reads CASAPSGDYEQYF. DNA of the CDR3: TGTGCCAGCGCGCCATCCGGGGACTACGAGCAGTACTTC.

The gene calls are TRBV6-6 and TRBJ2-3, with 8 bases matching TRBD1. The CDR3 has 17 residues. From germline, CDR1 is MNHNY and CDR2 SVGAGI (reference sequence). With V trimmed by 5 bases and J by 6 bases, 16 bases remained unmatched. CDR3 residues: CASSPLELAGGFDTQYF. The CDR3 bases are TGTGCCAGCAGTCCCCTAGAGTTGGCAGGGGGCTTCGATACGCAGTATTTT.

The CDR3 DNA reads TGTGCCAGCAGCACCTCCTCGGGACTAGCGACGAATGAGCAGTTCTTC. Its translation: CASSTSSGLATNEQFF. This sequence joins TRBV25-1 and TRBJ2-1; 10 bases line up with TRBD2. CDR3 length equals 16 residues. Germline-derived CDR1 and CDR2 are MGHDK and SYGVNS. V trimming: 6 bases; J trimming: 7 bases; junction bases outside the gene matches: 12.